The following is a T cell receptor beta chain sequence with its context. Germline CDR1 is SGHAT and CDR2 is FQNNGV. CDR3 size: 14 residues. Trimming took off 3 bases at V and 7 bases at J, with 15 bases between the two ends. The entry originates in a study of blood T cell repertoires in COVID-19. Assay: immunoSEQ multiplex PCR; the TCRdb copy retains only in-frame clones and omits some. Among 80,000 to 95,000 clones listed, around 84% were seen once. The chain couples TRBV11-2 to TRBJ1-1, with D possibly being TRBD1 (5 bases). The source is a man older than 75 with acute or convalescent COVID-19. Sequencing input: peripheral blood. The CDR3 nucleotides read TGTGCCAGCAGCTTCACCACGGGGGGTGATGAAGCTTTCTTT. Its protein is CASSFTTGGDEAFF.